This T cell receptor (beta chain) emerged from a study of T cell responses to AZD1222 COVID-19 vaccine (dated by TCRdb to about 2021). Background on the whole study: A total of about 230 trial participants underwent TCR sequencing, of whom 207 received two doses of AZD1222 and 26 received two doses of the MenACWY control vaccine. Trial participants were enrolled into age subgroups of 18-55, 56-69 and 70-plus years, which contained about 150, 27 and 61 TCR-sequenced participants, respectively. What the study reported, not specific to this receptor: After two AZD1222 doses, both the breadth and the depth of spike-specific TCRs were significantly higher than at day 0 and than in MenACWY recipients. Most participants were white British and females outnumbered males, and the authors suggested that clonal diversity may have been underestimated. Epitopes outside the regions mutated in the B.1.351 and B.1.1.7 variants were reportedly recognized by nearly half of the unique spike-specific TCRs. Vaccine-associated CD4 TCRs spanned the whole spike protein, with dominant responses in regions 160-218 and 743-854. No day 14 peak-response samples were available, so repertoires were characterized only after the peak T cell response. In the small 56-69-year group, the increase in depth fell short of significance, most likely because of low power. Only five to seven AZD1222 recipients were SARS-CoV-2 seropositive at baseline, limiting conclusions about previously exposed vaccinees.

The time point label of this sample denotes: about 28 days (+/-7) after the second vaccine dose. AZD1222 recipients with second doses at about 4 weeks or about 12 weeks were pooled, because spike-specific TCR depth and breadth did not differ between schedules. Vaccinee samples were obtained from the UK trials COV001 and COV002, which included a single-blind randomized controlled phase 2/3 trial of AZD1222 (ChAdOx1 nCoV-19) in healthy adults. Trial participant PBMC samples were collected at day 0 and day 28 after the second dose for TCRbeta chain sequencing. About this clone itself: What antigen it recognizes has not been identified. Within one base of it there is no much larger clone, and no base qualities were kept.

The CDR3 regions of human TCRbeta chains were subjected to immunosequencing. Per the original workflow: TCRs in the repertoires were compared against a reference library of SARS-CoV-2-specific TCRs that had been generated with the MIRA antigen-specificity platform. Breadth was defined as the fraction of unique TCRs that were SARS-CoV-2-associated, and depth was defined as the fraction of total T cells that were SARS-CoV-2-associated. Using the MIRA data, each spike-specific TCR was assigned both to the spike region to which the TCR was reactive and to a CD4 or CD8 class. Log10-transformed breadth and depth values were compared by one-way ANOVA with Sidak's multiple comparisons tests. In TCRdb, the immuneACCESS table is reduced to in-frame sequences with V and J assigned. These tables do not hold every clone; where another copy was compared, an unresolved V gene accounts for under half, and the others remain unexplained. Clonal size and the V and J genes are those of that table, whereas D and trimming came from the DNA. The sample table lists 150,000 to 200,000 clones, 88% of them with a count of one. The ten largest account for roughly 25% of the sample.

Sequences were derived from peripheral blood, sampled 28 days after the second AZD1222 dose. The receptor comes from an adult who received the AZD1222 COVID-19 vaccine.

At the DNA level, the sequence is TGCAGCGCTGGGGGGGGCCTAAAAACAGATACGCAGTATTTT. It translates as CSAGGGLKTDTQYF. The chain joins TRBV29-1 to TRBJ2-3, and the D gene may be TRBD2, 7 bases matching. V and J are truncated by 7 bases and 3 bases respectively, leaving an intervening sequence of 17 bases. The CDR3 holds 14 amino acids from the cysteine to the phenylalanine. The CDR3 DNA has 42 bases and is translated from base 1. Based on the germline V gene, the CDR1 and CDR2 sequences are SQVTM and ANQGSEA.